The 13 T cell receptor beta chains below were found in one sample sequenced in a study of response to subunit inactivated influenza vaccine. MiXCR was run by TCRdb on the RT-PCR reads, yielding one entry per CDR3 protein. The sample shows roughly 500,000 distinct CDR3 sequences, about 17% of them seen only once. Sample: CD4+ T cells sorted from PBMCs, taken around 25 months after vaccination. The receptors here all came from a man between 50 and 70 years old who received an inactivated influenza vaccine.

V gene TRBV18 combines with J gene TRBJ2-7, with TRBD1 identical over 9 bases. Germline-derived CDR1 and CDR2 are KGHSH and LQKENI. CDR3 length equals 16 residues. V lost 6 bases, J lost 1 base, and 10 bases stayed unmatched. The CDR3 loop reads CASSPPAGQGSYEQYF. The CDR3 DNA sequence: TGTGCCAGCTCCCCCCCAGCGGGACAGGGATCCTACGAGCAGTACTTC.

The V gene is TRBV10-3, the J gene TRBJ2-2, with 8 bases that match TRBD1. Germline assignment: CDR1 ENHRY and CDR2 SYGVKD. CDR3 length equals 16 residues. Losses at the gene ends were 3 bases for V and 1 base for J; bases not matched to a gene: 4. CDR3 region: CAISDRGTGNTGELFF. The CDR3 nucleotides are TGTGCCATCAGTGATCGGGGGACAGGGAACACCGGGGAGCTGTTTTTT.

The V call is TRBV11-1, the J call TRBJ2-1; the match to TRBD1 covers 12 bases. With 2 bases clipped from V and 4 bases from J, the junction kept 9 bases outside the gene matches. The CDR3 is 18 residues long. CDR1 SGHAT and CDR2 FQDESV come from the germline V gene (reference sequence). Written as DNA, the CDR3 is TGTGCCAGCAGCTTATTTAGGTGGGACAGGGGGCTTTACAATGAGCAGTTCTTC. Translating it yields CASSLFRWDRGLYNEQFF.

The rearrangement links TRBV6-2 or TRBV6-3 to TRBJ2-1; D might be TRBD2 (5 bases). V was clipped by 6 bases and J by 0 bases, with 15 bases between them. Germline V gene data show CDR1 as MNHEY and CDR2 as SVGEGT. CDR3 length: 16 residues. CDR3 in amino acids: CASSSLLAVSYNEQFF. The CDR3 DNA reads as TGTGCCAGCAGCTCCCTCCTAGCAGTCTCCTACAATGAGCAGTTCTTC.

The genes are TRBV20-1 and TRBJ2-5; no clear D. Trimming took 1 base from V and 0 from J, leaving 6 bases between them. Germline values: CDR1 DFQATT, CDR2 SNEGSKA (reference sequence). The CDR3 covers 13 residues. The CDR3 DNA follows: TGCAGTGCTAGAGTGTTGAACCAAGAGACCCAGTACTTC. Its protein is CSARVLNQETQYF.

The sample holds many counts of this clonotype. CDR3 DNA: TGTGCCAGCAGGGCGGACTCAGCTACGCAGTATTTT. As protein: CASRADSATQYF. The chain couples TRBV12-3 or TRBV12-4 to TRBJ2-3; D is perhaps TRBD2 (5 bases). This CDR3 comprises 12 residues. V was shortened by 6 bases and J by 8 bases, with 12 bases between the two germline ends.

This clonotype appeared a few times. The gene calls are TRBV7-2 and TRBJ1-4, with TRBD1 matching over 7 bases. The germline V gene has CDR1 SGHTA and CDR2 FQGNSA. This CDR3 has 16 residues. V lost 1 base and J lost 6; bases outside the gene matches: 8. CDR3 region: CASSLGGRGQDEKLFF. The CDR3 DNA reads TGTGCCAGCAGCTTAGGCGGAAGGGGGCAAGATGAAAAACTGTTTTTT.

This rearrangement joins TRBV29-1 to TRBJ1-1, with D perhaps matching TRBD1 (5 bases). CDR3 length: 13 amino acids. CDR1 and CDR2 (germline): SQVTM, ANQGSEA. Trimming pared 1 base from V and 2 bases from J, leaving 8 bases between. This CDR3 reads CSVEGQFNTEAFF. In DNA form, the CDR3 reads TGCAGCGTTGAAGGACAGTTTAACACTGAAGCTTTCTTT.

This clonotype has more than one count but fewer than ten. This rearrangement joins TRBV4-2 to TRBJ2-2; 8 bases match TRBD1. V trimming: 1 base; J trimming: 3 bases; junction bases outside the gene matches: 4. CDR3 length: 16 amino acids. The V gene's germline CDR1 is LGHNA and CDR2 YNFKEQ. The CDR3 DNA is TGTGCCAGCAGCCAAGCGGCAGGGGGCGACACCGGGGAGCTGTTTTTT. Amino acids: CASSQAAGGDTGELFF.

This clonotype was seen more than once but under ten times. The CDR3, as DNA: TGCGCCAGCAGCTTGGCGGGGATCGGGACTGAAGCTTTCTTT. Its translation is CASSLAGIGTEAFF. The chain combines TRBV5-1 with TRBJ1-1; no clear D. Trimming took off 0 bases at V and 5 bases at J, with 11 bases between the two ends. CDR1 is SGHRS, CDR2 YFSETQ, per germline. CDR3 length: 14 amino acids.

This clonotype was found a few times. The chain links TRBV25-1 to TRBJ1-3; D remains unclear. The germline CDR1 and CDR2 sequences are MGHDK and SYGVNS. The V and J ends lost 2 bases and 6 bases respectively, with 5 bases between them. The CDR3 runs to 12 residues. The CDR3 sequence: CASSERVNTIYF. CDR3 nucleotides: TGTGCCAGCAGTGAAAGGGTAAACACCATATATTTT.

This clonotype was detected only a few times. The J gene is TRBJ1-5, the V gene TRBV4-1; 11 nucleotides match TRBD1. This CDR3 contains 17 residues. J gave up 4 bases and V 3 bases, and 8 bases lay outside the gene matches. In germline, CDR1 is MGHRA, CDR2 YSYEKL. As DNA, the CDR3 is TGCGCCAGCAGCCAGAGGGTGGGACAGGGGGATAATCAGCCCCAGCATTTT. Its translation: CASSQRVGQGDNQPQHF.

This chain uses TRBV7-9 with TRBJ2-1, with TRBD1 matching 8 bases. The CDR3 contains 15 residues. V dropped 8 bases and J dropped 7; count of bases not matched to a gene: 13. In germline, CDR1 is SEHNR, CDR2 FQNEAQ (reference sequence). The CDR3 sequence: CASLDRRGLGNEQFF. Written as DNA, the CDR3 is TGTGCCAGCTTGGACCGCAGGGGGCTGGGGAATGAGCAGTTCTTC.